The 27 T cell receptor beta chains in this list originate from one sample, sequenced in a study of control samples from healthy donors and cancer patients. This table comes from immunoSEQ multiplex PCR, and its TCRdb copy is limited to in-frame clones, with some not included. The repertoire includes about 110,000 clones, about nine tenths of them detected once, and roughly 4% sits in the top ten. The material sequenced was blood. These receptors all stem from a human donor in good health. The donor label of this sample is uncertain.

This rearrangement joins TRBV11-1 to TRBJ2-1, with D possibly being TRBD1 (5 bases). CDR3 length: 15 amino acids. CDR1 and CDR2 (germline): SGHAT, FQDESV (reference sequence). The V end was cut by 3 bases, the J end by 4 bases, with 13 bases between. CDR3 region: CASSLQGSEYNEQFF. CDR3 sequence (DNA): TGTGCCAGCAGCTTGCAGGGTTCGGAATACAATGAGCAGTTCTTC.

The chain employs TRBV7-6 and TRBJ2-7; possible D gene TRBD2, 6 bases. The CDR3 has 16 residues. V was pared by 1 base and J by 6 bases, with 19 bases between. Germline V gives CDR1 SGHVS, CDR2 FNYEAQ. As DNA, the CDR3 is TGTGCCAGCAGCTTAGGGGACGGCGGGGTATTAAGCGAGCAGTACTTC. It codes for CASSLGDGGVLSEQYF.

The rearrangement links TRBV24-1 to TRBJ2-1; D remains ambiguous. Trimming cost V 0 bases and J 8 bases, with 4 bases left between them. Per the germline V gene, CDR1 is KGHDR and CDR2 is SFDVKD. The CDR3 is made up of 12 amino acids. The CDR3 sequence is CATSDLIDEQFF. For the CDR3, the DNA is TGTGCCACCAGTGATTTGATCGATGAGCAGTTCTTC.

This sequence joins TRBV25-1 and TRBJ2-1; 9 nucleotides match TRBD1. CDR3 size: 16 residues. Germline lookup yields CDR1 MGHDK and CDR2 SYGVNS. Trimming took 2 bases from V and 2 from J; bases not matched to a gene: 4. In DNA, the CDR3 is TGTGCCAGCAGTGAAGCAGGGACAGGGACCTACAATGAGCAGTTCTTC. Protein product: CASSEAGTGTYNEQFF. Full variable domain (missing parts from reference TRBV25-1 and TRBJ2-1): EADIYQTPRYLVIGTGKKITLECSQTMGHDKMYWYQQDPGMELHLIHYSYGVNSTEKGDLSSESTVSRIRTEHFPLTLESARPSHTSQYLCASSEAGTGTYNEQFFGPGTRLTVL.

This chain links TRBV7-9 with TRBJ1-2; perhaps TRBD1 as D (5 bases). This CDR3 is 14 amino acids long. The V end was cut by 1 base, the J end by 7 bases, with 13 bases between. Germline V CDR1 and CDR2: SEHNR, FQNEAQ (reference sequence). The CDR3: CASSLVGASFGYTF. CDR3 in DNA: TGTGCCAGCAGCTTAGTAGGGGCTAGTTTTGGCTACACCTTC. Filled out from reference TRBV7-9 and TRBJ1-2, the complete variable domain reads DTGVSQNPRHKITKRGQNVTFRCDPISEHNRLYWYRQTLGQGPEFLTYFQNEAQLEKSRLLSDRFSAERPKGSFSTLEIQRTEQGDSAMYLCASSLVGASFGYTFGSGTRLTVV.

The J gene is TRBJ2-4, the V gene TRBV5-1; the match to TRBD2 covers 7 bases. This CDR3 spans 11 amino acids. J lost 13 bases, V lost 3 bases, and 4 bases had no gene match. Germline CDR1 and CDR2: SGHRS and YFSETQ. This CDR3 is CASSSGTTQYF. The CDR3 coding sequence is TGCGCCAGCAGCTCGGGGACTACCCAGTACTTC.

The rearrangement joins TRBV13 to TRBJ1-1; no clear D gene. The V gene's germline CDR1 is PRHDT and CDR2 FYEKMQ (reference sequence). The CDR3 is made up of 13 amino acids. Trimming left V 5 bases short and J 11 bases short, with 18 bases between. The CDR3 sequence: CASSPDARRNAFF. For the CDR3, the DNA is TGTGCCAGCAGCCCGGACGCCCGCAGGAATGCTTTCTTT.

The chain recombines TRBV5-4 with TRBJ1-2; 7 bases align to TRBD1. The CDR3 length is 15 residues. V lost 0 bases and J lost 4; bases outside the gene matches: 6. CDR1 SGHNT and CDR2 YYREEE come from the germline V gene (reference sequence). The chain's CDR3 is CASSLGLRGFYGYTF. The CDR3 DNA reads TGTGCCAGCAGCTTGGGGCTCAGGGGGTTCTATGGCTACACCTTC.

The chain is built from TRBV5-1 and TRBJ2-4; TRBD1 matches 8 bases. Germline assignment: CDR1 SGHRS and CDR2 YFSETQ. The junction had 9 bases not matched to a gene; V was cut back by 6 bases and J by 7 bases. The CDR3 has 14 residues. Here the CDR3 DNA reads TGCGCCAGCAAAATTGGACAGGGTGGGAACATTCAGTACTTC. The encoded protein is CASKIGQGGNIQYF. Together with reference TRBV5-1 and TRBJ2-4, the CDR3 gives the full variable domain: KAGVTQTPRYLIKTRGQQVTLSCSPISGHRSVSWYQQTPGQGLQFLFEYFSETQRNKGNFPGRFSGRQFSNSRSEMNVSTLELGDSALYLCASKIGQGGNIQYFGAGTRLSVL.

This chain joins TRBV7-2 and TRBJ1-5; D not resolved. V shed 1 base and J shed 2 bases, with 9 bases lying between them. Per the germline V gene, CDR1 is SGHTA and CDR2 is FQGNSA. The CDR3 runs 15 residues. CDR3 DNA sequence: TGTGCCAGCAGCTTAGAAGGGTTTCGCAATCAGCCCCAGCATTTT. This gives the protein CASSLEGFRNQPQHF.

The CDR3 sequence: CASSQGSGEKLFF. The CDR3, as DNA: TGTGCCAGCAGCCAGGGATCGGGTGAAAAACTGTTTTTT. The chain uses TRBV3-1 (or the pseudogene TRBV3-2) and TRBJ1-4; D gene ambiguous. Germline lookup yields CDR1 LGHDT and CDR2 YNNKEL (reference sequence). V was shortened by 3 bases and J by 7 bases, with 9 bases between the two germline ends. This CDR3 spans 13 amino acids.

The V and J genes are TRBV7-6 and TRBJ2-2; 7 bases match TRBD1. V dropped 2 bases and J dropped 2; count of bases not matched to a gene: 8. The length of the CDR3 is 17 residues. Germline V lookup: CDR1 SGHVS, CDR2 FNYEAQ. CDR3 sequence: CASSLRTQGTNTGELFF. The CDR3 DNA is TGTGCCAGCAGCTTAAGGACACAGGGGACCAACACCGGGGAGCTGTTTTTT.

This chain links TRBV5-6 with TRBJ2-5, with D perhaps given as TRBD1 or TRBD2 (6 bases each). This CDR3 spans 14 amino acids. Germline V gene sequence: CDR1 SGHDT, CDR2 YYEEEE. The ends were cut back, 2 bases at V and 5 bases at J, with 13 bases in the middle. DNA for the CDR3: TGTGCCAGCAGCTTACTAACAGGGAGGGAGACCCAGTACTTC. Its protein product is CASSLLTGRETQYF.

V and J are TRBV7-6 and TRBJ1-6, with D perhaps TRBD1 (6 bases). V shed 5 bases and J shed 2 bases, with 10 bases lying between them. Germline CDR1 and CDR2: SGHVS and FNYEAQ. The CDR3 covers 15 residues. CDR3 nucleotide sequence: TGTGCCAGCAGCCGAAGGACAGCCTATAATTCACCCCTCCACTTT. It yields the protein CASSRRTAYNSPLHF.

The rearrangement joins TRBV4-3 to TRBJ1-5; no clear D gene. The germline V and J ends were trimmed by 0 bases and 0 bases, with 9 bases remaining between them. The CDR3 runs 16 residues. From germline, CDR1 is LGHNA and CDR2 YSLEER. The CDR3 DNA sequence: TGCGCCAGCAGCCAAGATTCAGGTAATAGCAATCAGCCCCAGCATTTT. Encoded protein: CASSQDSGNSNQPQHF.

The chain joins TRBV29-1 to TRBJ1-4; no reliable D call. CDR3 size: 10 residues. V lost 6 bases and J lost 4, with 3 bases in between. The germline V gene encodes CDR1 SQVTM and CDR2 ANQGSEA. The CDR3 loop is CSVFNEKLFF. CDR3 nucleotides: TGCAGCGTGTTTAATGAAAAACTGTTTTTT.

The chain links TRBV10-3 to TRBJ1-2; maybe TRBD1 (6 bases). V shed 7 bases and J shed 8 bases, with 23 bases lying between them. Germline V CDR1 and CDR2: ENHRY, SYGVKD. The CDR3 spans 15 residues. CDR3 sequence: CAINLGNRESGGYTF. CDR3 coding DNA: TGTGCCATCAACCTTGGGAACAGGGAATCGGGCGGCTACACCTTC.

The chain recombines TRBV28 with TRBJ1-1, with 10 bases aligning to TRBD1. Trimming at V came to 6 bases and at J to 7 bases, leaving 5 bases not matched to a gene. CDR1 is MDHEN and CDR2 is SYDVKM in the germline V gene. The CDR3 runs to 13 residues. CDR3: CASRSGQGGEAFF. The CDR3, as DNA: TGTGCCAGCAGAAGTGGACAGGGGGGTGAAGCTTTCTTT.

The V gene is TRBV29-1, the J gene TRBJ2-7; tentatively, D is TRBD1 or TRBD2 (5 bases each). This CDR3 has 13 amino acids. The V and J ends lost 6 bases and 7 bases respectively, with 19 bases between them. Looked up from germline, CDR1 is SQVTM and CDR2 is ANQGSEA. The DNA for the CDR3 is TGCAGCGTCCAAGGGGACCTAGATCGTGAGCAGTACTTC. Its translation: CSVQGDLDREQYF.

The CDR3 DNA is TGTGCCAGCAGCTATAACTATGGCTACACCTTC. Its translation is CASSYNYGYTF. The gene calls are TRBV7-9 and TRBJ1-2; D uncertain. V was cut by 4 bases and J by 1 base, with 1 base left in between. The CDR3 is 11 residues long. Germline V lookup: CDR1 SEHNR, CDR2 FQNEAQ (reference sequence).

The CDR3 loop reads CASSIGRSHTGELFF. The DNA for the CDR3 is TGTGCCAGTAGTATAGGACGATCACACACCGGGGAGCTGTTTTTT. V is TRBV19 and J is TRBJ2-2; D remains unclear. This CDR3 is built from 15 residues. The V and J ends lost 1 base and 3 bases respectively, with 9 bases between them. Per the germline V gene, CDR1 is LNHDA and CDR2 is SQIVND (reference sequence).

This chain connects TRBV19 to TRBJ1-3; no reliable D call. CDR1 and CDR2 (germline): LNHDA, SQIVND (reference sequence). Trimming stripped 3 bases from V and 0 bases from J, with 9 bases between. The CDR3 spans 15 residues. CDR3 sequence reads: CASSIAGSSGNTIYF. The CDR3 nucleotides are TGTGCCAGTAGTATCGCCGGAAGCTCTGGAAACACCATATATTTT.

Comments on this clone: Other DNA sequences from this sample encode an identical CDR3 as well. V and J are TRBV2 and TRBJ1-5, with 8 bases aligning to TRBD1. The CDR3 length is 15 residues. The V and J ends lost 4 bases and 7 bases, in that order; junction bases with no gene match: 9. Germline V gene data show CDR1 as SNHLY and CDR2 as FYNNEI. Written as DNA, the CDR3 is TGTGCCAGCAGTGCCGGGCAGGGGGCGGGGCAGCCCCAGCATTTT. This sequence encodes CASSAGQGAGQPQHF.

This sequence joins TRBV12-3 or TRBV12-4 and TRBJ2-1; possible D gene TRBD2, 5 bases. Trimming took 4 bases from V and 10 from J, leaving 11 bases between them. This CDR3 spans 12 amino acids. The CDR3 loop is CASSWMPGEQFF. Here the CDR3 DNA reads TGTGCCAGCAGTTGGATGCCGGGAGAGCAGTTCTTC.

This chain links TRBV6-1 with TRBJ1-5; no clear D. Trimming pared 2 bases from V and 5 bases from J, leaving 10 bases between. Germline V CDR1 and CDR2: MNHNS, SASEGT. CDR3 length: 14 residues. In DNA, the CDR3 is TGTGCCAGCAGTGAAATCAGGCAGGATCAGCCCCAGCATTTT. Translation gives CASSEIRQDQPQHF.

The chain joins TRBV29-1 to TRBJ1-2; 9 nucleotides align to TRBD1. The V segment lost 5 bases and the J segment 2 bases; nucleotides outside the gene matches: 15. The CDR3 extends over 17 amino acids. Germline-derived CDR1 and CDR2 are SQVTM and ANQGSEA. CDR3 amino acids: CSVQSNWGQGTNYGYTF. The DNA of the CDR3 is TGCAGCGTTCAGAGCAATTGGGGACAGGGCACAAACTATGGCTACACCTTC. The full variable domain, in which reference TRBV29-1 and TRBJ1-2 provide the parts outside the CDR3, is SAVISQKPSRDICQRGTSLTIQCQVDSQVTMMFWYRQQPGQSLTLIATANQGSEATYESGFVIDKFPISRPNLTFSTLTVSNMSPEDSSIYLCSVQSNWGQGTNYGYTFGSGTRLTVV.

DNA of the CDR3: TGTGCCAGCAGCGTAGGGATTAATGCGGGGGGGACCACAGATACGCAGTATTTT. Translating gives CASSVGINAGGTTDTQYF. This chain uses TRBV9 with TRBJ2-3, with 9 positions matching TRBD2. CDR3 length: 18 amino acids. The V gene's germline CDR1 is SGDLS and CDR2 YYNGEE. Trimming at V came to 0 bases and at J to 2 bases, leaving 10 bases not matched to a gene.